A selection of T cell receptor beta chains follows, all from one sample in a study of T cell responses to AZD1222 COVID-19 vaccine. Assay: immunoSEQ multiplex PCR; the TCRdb copy retains only in-frame clones and omits some. The sample consists of around 150,000 clones, roughly 86% of them appearing once. The source material was peripheral blood, sampled on day 0 of AZD1222 vaccination. Receptors originate from an adult in good health. CDR3s include the opening cysteine and the closing phenylalanine or tryptophan. Clone size, where shown, is once, few, many, or a class for clones that have expanded.

TRBV7-9,TRBJ1-4,-,CASSAQGNEKLFF
TRBV3-1/TRBV3-2,TRBJ2-1,-,CASSQPMGLAREQFF
TRBV6-1,TRBJ1-5,-,CASSDNSNQPQHF
TRBV7-9,TRBJ2-5,-,CASGDPQETQYF
TRBV7-3,TRBJ1-4,-,CASSPTGGGGNEKLFF
TRBV6-5,TRBJ1-1,-,CASSFHPRNTEAFF
TRBV10-3,TRBJ1-2,-,CAISNMDGYTF
TRBV5-6,TRBJ1-6,-,CASRYEGGGWNSPLHF
TRBV14,TRBJ2-2,-,CASSQRRQNTGELFF
TRBV5-6,TRBJ1-2,-,CASSVAADYGYTF
TRBV9,TRBJ2-5,-,CASSVRGSQETQYF
TRBV3-1/TRBV3-2,TRBJ1-4,-,CASSLLGEQKLFF
TRBV11-2,TRBJ2-1,-,CASSLEYGLAVSSYNEQFF
TRBV6-2/TRBV6-3,TRBJ2-1,-,CASSYSTRGPEGKNNEQFF
TRBV5-8,TRBJ1-6,-,CASSLIRGFNSPLHF
TRBV6-1,TRBJ1-6,once,CASSELSLNSPLHF
TRBV5-1,TRBJ1-2,-,CASSHGQGRNGYTF
TRBV30,TRBJ2-1,few,CAWSARWGEQFF
TRBV3-1/TRBV3-2,TRBJ1-2,-,CASSQDEYGYTF
TRBV10-3,TRBJ2-2,-,CAISESLLAQGPQLNTGELFF
TRBV9,TRBJ2-1,-,CASSASAPHGESSGGYGEQFF
TRBV6-5,TRBJ1-2,-,CASQPNSPLLGYTF
TRBV27,TRBJ2-2,-,CASSPTRGSNTGELFF
TRBV15,TRBJ2-2,-,CATGDSPRGELFF
TRBV2,TRBJ2-5,-,CASGLAVYQETQYF
TRBV3-1/TRBV3-2,TRBJ2-7,-,CASSPRTSANSYEQYF
TRBV7-2,TRBJ1-2,few,CASSLDRGRFGDHGYTF
TRBV11-2,TRBJ1-4,once,CASSSKDRVGGEKLFF
TRBV18,TRBJ2-7,-,CASSPDKPGQEQYF
TRBV6-5,TRBJ1-1,-,CASSLTGFGAFF
TRBV7-8,TRBJ1-1,-,CASSLDRRNTEAFF
TRBV5-5,TRBJ1-1,-,CASSFTRDTEAFF
TRBV7-9,TRBJ1-2,-,CASSSYRDLYGYTF
TRBV19,TRBJ1-5,-,CASSILGTGNNQPQHF
TRBV28,TRBJ2-7,-,CASRDRGREQYF
TRBV7-2,TRBJ1-5,-,CASSPGTGGNQPQHF
TRBV6-5,TRBJ1-4,-,CASRVRQVNEKLFF
TRBV4-3,TRBJ2-7,few,CASSPSTGTPSYEQYF
TRBV20-1,TRBJ2-7,-,CSASDPGLGNEQYF
TRBV5-1,TRBJ2-5,-,CASSPQGQETQYF
TRBV3-1/TRBV3-2,TRBJ1-1,-,CASSQDRAGNTEAFF
TRBV30,TRBJ1-3,-,CAWSRDRVNGNTIYF
TRBV4-2,TRBJ1-3,-,CASSLKSPHVQESSGNTIYF
TRBV13,TRBJ1-3,-,CASSSPSTGNTIYF
TRBV7-9,TRBJ2-2,-,CASSAVELFF
TRBV14,TRBJ2-1,-,CASSQGDWEQFF
TRBV4-1,TRBJ1-5,-,CASSQAVGQPQHF
TRBV30,TRBJ1-2,-,CAWNDRGGYTF
TRBV7-2,TRBJ2-7,-,CASSLLPGRLTYEQYF
TRBV6-4,TRBJ2-1,-,CASSVERGENNEQFF